This T cell receptor (beta chain) derives from a study of persistence of HIV-infected CD4 T cells. Germline lookup yields CDR1 SGHRS and CDR2 YFSETQ. The junction had 8 bases not matched to a gene; V was cut back by 3 bases and J by 0 bases. The CDR3 length is 16 residues. The immunoSEQ assay was version 4, run in survey mode. Some clones are missing from TCRdb's copy, which holds only in-frame ones; the method was immunoSEQ multiplex PCR. The repertoire holds more than 30,000 clones, with 65% to 90% as singletons. An overlapping HIV-1 Gag peptide pool stimulated these cells at 0.75 to 1 ug/peptide/mL. CD40L-negative CD69-negative CD45RO-high memory CD4+ T cells were sorted as populations depleted of antigen-responding cells. This clone has just one count. Its antigen is unknown. Study-wide points: Compared with CD3/CD28-stimulated cells, CMV- and Gag-responding cells showed lower TCRbeta richness.

The source is an adult woman with HIV who was CMV-seropositive. The J gene is TRBJ1-2, the V gene TRBV5-1; 7 bases are shared with TRBD1. This specimen was CD4+ T cells sorted from PBMCs after roughly 18-hour stimulation, taken from a patient who received antiretroviral therapy. As DNA, the CDR3 is TGCGCCAGCAGCTCGAGGACAGGATTCCCTAACTATGGCTACACCTTC. As protein: CASSSRTGFPNYGYTF.